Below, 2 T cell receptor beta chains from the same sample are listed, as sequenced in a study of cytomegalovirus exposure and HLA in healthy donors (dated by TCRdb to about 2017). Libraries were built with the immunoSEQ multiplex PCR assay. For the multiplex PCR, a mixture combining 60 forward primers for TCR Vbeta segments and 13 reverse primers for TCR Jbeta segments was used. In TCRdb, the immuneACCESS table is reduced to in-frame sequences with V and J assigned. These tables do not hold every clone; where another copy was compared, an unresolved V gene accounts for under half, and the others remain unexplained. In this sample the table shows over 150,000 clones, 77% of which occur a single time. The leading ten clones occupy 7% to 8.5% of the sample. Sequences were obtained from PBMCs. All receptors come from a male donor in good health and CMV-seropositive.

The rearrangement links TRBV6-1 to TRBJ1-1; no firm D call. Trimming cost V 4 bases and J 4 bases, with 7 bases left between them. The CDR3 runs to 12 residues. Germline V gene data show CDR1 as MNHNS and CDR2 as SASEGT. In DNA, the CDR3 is TGTGCCAGCAGTGGGGCGCGCACTGAAGCTTTCTTT. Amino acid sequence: CASSGARTEAFF.

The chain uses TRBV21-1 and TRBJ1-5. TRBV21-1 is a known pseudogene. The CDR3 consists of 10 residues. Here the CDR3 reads CASRNLEQHF. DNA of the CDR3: TGTGCCAGCAGGAATTTAGAGCAGCATTTT.